This TCR beta chain emerged from a study of human T cells and chemical hapten exposure. About the study: Skin of the upper inner arm, roughly 2 cm by roughly 2 cm, received 2% DPC for sensitization.

The length of the CDR3 is 14 residues. V lost 1 base and J lost 2, with 9 bases in between. Germline V lookup: CDR1 MGHRA, CDR2 YSYEKL. This clonotype was picked up many times. TCRdb re-called the RACE reads through MiXCR, storing one row per CDR3 protein. Found here are 50,000 to 70,000 distinct CDR3 sequences, 9.5% to 15% of them singletons; the top ten hold roughly 2.6%. The time point was: patch test 3, about 24 weeks after DPC sensitization. Treatment described: therapeutic diphenylcyclopropenone sensitization with weekly scalp DPC. This TCR derives from a man aged 30-40 years with alopecia areata. Some clones in this sample may be carry-over from other donors' samples. The rearrangement links TRBV4-1 to TRBJ2-7; a possible D gene is TRBD2 (6 bases). Sequencing used whole blood, obtained in connection with sensitization to the hapten diphenylcyclopropenone (DPC). This CDR3 is CASSQVAGTYEQYF. For the CDR3, the DNA is TGCGCCAGCAGCCAAGTCGCGGGAACCTACGAGCAGTACTTC.